This T cell receptor (beta chain) was identified during a study of CD8 T cells in Susac syndrome. Broader study findings: The authors acknowledged that the study's TCR sequencing and HLA analysis involved relatively few individuals.

Sequencing of TCR beta was performed on blood CD8+ and CD4+ T cells. Reverse transcription used about 0.5 to 1 ug RNA and random hexamers. TCRdb used MiXCR to reprocess the immunoSEQ multiplex PCR reads, holding one entry per CDR3 protein. The sample includes around 190,000 distinct CDR3 sequences, approximately 94% of them seen just once. Germline values: CDR1 DFQATT, CDR2 SNEGSKA (reference sequence). The CDR3 spans 13 residues. V lost 2 bases and J lost 6; bases outside the gene matches: 6. Comments on this clonotype: What it binds is not known.

Source material: CD4+ T cells from PBMCs. The TCR was taken from a human donor in good health. The chain uses TRBV20-1 and TRBJ1-2; TRBD1 matches at 7 bases. In DNA, the CDR3 is TGCAGTGCTAGAAAGACAGGGACGGATGGCTACACCTTC. It specifies CSARKTGTDGYTF.